This T cell receptor beta chain came from a study of OX40 agonist ivuxolimab in advanced cancers. Sequencing used immunoSEQ multiplex PCR; TCRdb keeps in-frame clones, though not all of them. The table records about 150,000 clones, 90% to 95% of them present only once. The specimen was CD4+ or CD8+ T cells sorted from blood, collected in a trial of the OX40 agonist ivuxolimab. The sequence was obtained from an adult with an advanced solid tumor such as melanoma, head and neck, liver or kidney cancer.

CDR3 bases: TGTGCCAGCAGCTTCGAGGGGGCGGCCACCGGGGAGCTGTTTTTT. It translates to CASSFEGAATGELFF. The chain is built from TRBV11-3 and TRBJ2-2, with 7 bases fitting TRBD1. Germline V gene data show CDR1 as SGHNT and CDR2 as YENEEA. This CDR3 spans 15 amino acids. With V trimmed by 3 bases and J by 4 bases, 5 bases remained unmatched.